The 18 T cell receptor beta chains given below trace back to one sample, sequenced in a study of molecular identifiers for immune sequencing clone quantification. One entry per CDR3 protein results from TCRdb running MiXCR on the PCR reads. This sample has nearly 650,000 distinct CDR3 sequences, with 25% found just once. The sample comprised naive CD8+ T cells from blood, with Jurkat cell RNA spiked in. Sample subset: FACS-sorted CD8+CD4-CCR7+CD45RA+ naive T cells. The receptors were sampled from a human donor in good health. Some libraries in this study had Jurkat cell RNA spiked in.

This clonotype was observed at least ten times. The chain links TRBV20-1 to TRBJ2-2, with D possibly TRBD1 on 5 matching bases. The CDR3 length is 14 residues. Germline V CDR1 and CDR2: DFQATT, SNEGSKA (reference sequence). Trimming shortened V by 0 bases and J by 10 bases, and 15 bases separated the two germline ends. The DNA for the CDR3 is TGCAGTGCTAGAGATCAGGGCAGCACTCCGGAGCTGTTTTTT. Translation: CSARDQGSTPELFF.

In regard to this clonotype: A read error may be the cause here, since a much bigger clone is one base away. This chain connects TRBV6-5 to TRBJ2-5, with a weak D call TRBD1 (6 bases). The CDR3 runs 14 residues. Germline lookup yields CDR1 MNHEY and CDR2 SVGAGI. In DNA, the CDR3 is TGTGCCAGCAGCTATGGACAGTTCGGAGAGACCCTGTACTTC. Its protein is CASSYGQFGETLYF.

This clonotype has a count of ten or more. The CDR3 region is CSARKSSYEQYF. The CDR3 DNA sequence: TGCAGTGCCAGGAAGAGCTCCTACGAGCAGTACTTC. The chain is built from TRBV20-1 and TRBJ2-7; D is unclear. V was clipped by 6 bases and J by 0 bases, with 9 bases between them. Germline V gene sequence: CDR1 DFQATT, CDR2 SNEGSKA (reference sequence). The CDR3 is 12 residues long.

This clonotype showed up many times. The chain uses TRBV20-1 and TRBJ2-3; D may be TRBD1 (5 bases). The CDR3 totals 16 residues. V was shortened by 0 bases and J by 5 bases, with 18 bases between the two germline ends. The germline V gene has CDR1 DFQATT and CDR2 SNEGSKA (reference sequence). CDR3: CSARDLMGQELDTQYF. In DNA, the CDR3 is TGCAGTGCTAGAGATCTAATGGGGCAGGAATTAGATACGCAGTATTTT.

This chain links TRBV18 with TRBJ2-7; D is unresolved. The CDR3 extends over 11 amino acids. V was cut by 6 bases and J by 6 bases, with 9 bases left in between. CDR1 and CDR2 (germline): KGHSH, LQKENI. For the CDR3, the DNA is TGTGCCAGCTCGGGCCCAGGCGAGCAGTACTTC. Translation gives CASSGPGEQYF.

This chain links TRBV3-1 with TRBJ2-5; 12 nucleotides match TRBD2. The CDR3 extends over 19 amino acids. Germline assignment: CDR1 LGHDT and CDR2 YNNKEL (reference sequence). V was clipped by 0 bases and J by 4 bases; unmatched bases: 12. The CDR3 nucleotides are TGTGCCAGCAGCCAAGAATCGACTAGCGGGGGATGGATGAGAGAGACCCAGTACTTC. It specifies CASSQESTSGGWMRETQYF.

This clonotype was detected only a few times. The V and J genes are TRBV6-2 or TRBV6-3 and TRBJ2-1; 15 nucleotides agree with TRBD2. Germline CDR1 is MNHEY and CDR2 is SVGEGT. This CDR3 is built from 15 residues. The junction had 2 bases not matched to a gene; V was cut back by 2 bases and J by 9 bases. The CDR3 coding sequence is TGTGCCAGCAGTTACGGGACTAGCGGGGGGCCTGAGCAGTTCTTC. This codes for CASSYGTSGGPEQFF.

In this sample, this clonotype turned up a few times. CDR3 nucleotides: TGTGCCAGCAGCCTTCCCGCGAATGAGCAGTTCTTC. It yields the protein CASSLPANEQFF. J is TRBJ2-1 and V is TRBV7-2, with D unresolved. The CDR3 runs 12 residues. V lost 5 bases, J lost 7 bases, and 9 bases lay in between. Germline CDR1 reads SGHTA; CDR2 reads FQGNSA. Combining the CDR3 with reference TRBV7-2 and TRBJ2-1 gives the whole variable domain GAGVSQSPSNKVTEKGKDVELRCDPISGHTALYWYRQSLGQGLEFLIYFQGNSAPDKSGLPSDRFSAERTGGSVSTLTIQRTQQEDSAVYLCASSLPANEQFFGPGTRLTVL.

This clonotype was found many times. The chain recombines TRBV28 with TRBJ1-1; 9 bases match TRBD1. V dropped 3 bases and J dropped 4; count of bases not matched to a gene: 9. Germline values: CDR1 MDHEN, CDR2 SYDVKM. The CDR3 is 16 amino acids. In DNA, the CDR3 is TGTGCCAGCAGTTTGCCCCAATGGGGACAGGGCACTGAAGCTTTCTTT. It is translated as CASSLPQWGQGTEAFF. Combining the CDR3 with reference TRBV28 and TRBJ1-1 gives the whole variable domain DVKVTQSSRYLVKRTGEKVFLECVQDMDHENMFWYRQDPGLGLRLIYFSYDVKMKEKGDIPEGYSVSREKKERFSLILESASTNQTSMYLCASSLPQWGQGTEAFFGQGTRLTVV.

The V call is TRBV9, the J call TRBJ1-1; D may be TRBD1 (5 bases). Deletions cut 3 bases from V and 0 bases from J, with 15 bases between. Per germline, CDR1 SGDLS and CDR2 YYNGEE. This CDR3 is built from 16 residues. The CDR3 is CASSAGTGFMNTEAFF. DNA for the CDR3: TGTGCCAGCAGCGCAGGGACCGGATTCATGAACACTGAAGCTTTCTTT.

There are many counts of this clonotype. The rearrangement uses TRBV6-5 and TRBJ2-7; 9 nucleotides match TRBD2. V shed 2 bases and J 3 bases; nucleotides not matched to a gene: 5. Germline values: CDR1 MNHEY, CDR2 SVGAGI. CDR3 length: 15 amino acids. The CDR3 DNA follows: TGTGCCAGCAGTTACGGTTCAGCGGGAGGCTACGAGCAGTACTTC. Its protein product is CASSYGSAGGYEQYF.

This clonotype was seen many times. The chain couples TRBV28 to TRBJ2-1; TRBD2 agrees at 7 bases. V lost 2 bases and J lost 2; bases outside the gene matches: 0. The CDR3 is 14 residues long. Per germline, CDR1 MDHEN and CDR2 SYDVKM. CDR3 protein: CASSLGTTYNEQFF. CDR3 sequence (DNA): TGTGCCAGCAGTTTAGGGACTACCTACAATGAGCAGTTCTTC. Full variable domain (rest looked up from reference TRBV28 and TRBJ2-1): DVKVTQSSRYLVKRTGEKVFLECVQDMDHENMFWYRQDPGLGLRLIYFSYDVKMKEKGDIPEGYSVSREKKERFSLILESASTNQTSMYLCASSLGTTYNEQFFGPGTRLTVL.

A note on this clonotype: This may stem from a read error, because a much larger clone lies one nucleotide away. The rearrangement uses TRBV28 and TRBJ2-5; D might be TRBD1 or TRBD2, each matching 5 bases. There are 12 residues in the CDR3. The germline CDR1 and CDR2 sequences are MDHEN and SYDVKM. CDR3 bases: TGTGCCAGCTGGGACCACCAAAAGACCCAGTACTTC. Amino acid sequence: CASWDHQKTQYF.

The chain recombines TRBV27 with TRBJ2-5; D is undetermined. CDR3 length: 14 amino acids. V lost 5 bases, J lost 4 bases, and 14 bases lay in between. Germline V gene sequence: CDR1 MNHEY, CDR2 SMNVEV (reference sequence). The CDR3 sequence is CASSVRWKGETQYF. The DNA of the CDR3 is TGTGCCAGCAGTGTCCGATGGAAGGGAGAGACCCAGTACTTC.

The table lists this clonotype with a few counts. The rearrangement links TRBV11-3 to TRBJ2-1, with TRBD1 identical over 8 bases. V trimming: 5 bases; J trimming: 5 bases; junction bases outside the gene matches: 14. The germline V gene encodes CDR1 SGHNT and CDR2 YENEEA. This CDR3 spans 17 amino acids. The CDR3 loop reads CASSLATGGGYDNEQFF. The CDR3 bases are TGTGCCAGCAGCCTCGCCACAGGGGGAGGTTACGACAATGAGCAGTTCTTC.

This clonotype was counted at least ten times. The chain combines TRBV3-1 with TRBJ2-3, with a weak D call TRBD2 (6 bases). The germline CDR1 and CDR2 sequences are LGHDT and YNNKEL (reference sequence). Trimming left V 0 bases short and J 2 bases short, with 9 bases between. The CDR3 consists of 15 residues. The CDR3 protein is CASSQDRGNTDTQYF. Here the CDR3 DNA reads TGTGCCAGCAGCCAAGACCGGGGGAACACAGATACGCAGTATTTT.

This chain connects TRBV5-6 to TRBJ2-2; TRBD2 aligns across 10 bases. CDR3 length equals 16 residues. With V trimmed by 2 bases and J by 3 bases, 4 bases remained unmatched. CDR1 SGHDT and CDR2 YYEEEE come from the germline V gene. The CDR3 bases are TGTGCCAGCAGCTTACAAGGGACTAGCGACACCGGGGAGCTGTTTTTT. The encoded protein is CASSLQGTSDTGELFF. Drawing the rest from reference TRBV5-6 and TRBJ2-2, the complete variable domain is DAGVTQSPTHLIKTRGQQVTLRCSPKSGHDTVSWYQQALGQGPQFIFQYYEEEERQRGNFPDRFSGHQFPNYSSELNVNALLLGDSALYLCASSLQGTSDTGELFFGEGSRLTVL.

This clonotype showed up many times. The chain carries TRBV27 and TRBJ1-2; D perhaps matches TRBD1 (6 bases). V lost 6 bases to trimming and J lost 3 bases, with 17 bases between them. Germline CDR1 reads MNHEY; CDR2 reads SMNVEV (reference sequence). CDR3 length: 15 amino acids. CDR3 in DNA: TGTGCCAGCAGCTTGGACAGTGCCAGTTACTATGGCTACACCTTC. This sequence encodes CASSLDSASYYGYTF.